This TCR beta chain was captured by sequencing in a study of blood T cell repertoires in COVID-19. Study-wide context: COVID-19 samples, acute and convalescent, were from the United States, Italy and Spain. PBMCs, B-cell-depleted T cells, or T cells provided the cDNA or gDNA that made up the material.

The repertoire was sequenced with immunoSEQ multiplex PCR; TCRdb's copy has only in-frame clones and lacks some. This sample has more than 95,000 clones, with 90% found just once. V shed 2 bases, J shed 12 bases, and the junction held 8 bases outside the gene matches. This CDR3 region has 13 residues. Germline values: CDR1 SGHDN, CDR2 FVKESK. Source material: peripheral blood. The V call is TRBV14, the J call TRBJ2-7; TRBD2 aligns across 9 bases. The TCR sequence derives from a man aged 60 to 69 with acute or convalescent COVID-19. The CDR3 reads CASSQLLGLALYF. For the CDR3, the DNA is TGTGCCAGCAGCCAACTACTCGGACTAGCGCTGTACTTC.